This TCR beta chain appears in the sequencing data of a study of control samples from healthy donors and cancer patients. This CDR3 contains 19 residues. Germline CDR1 and CDR2: SGHRS and YFSETQ. With V trimmed by 3 bases and J by 0 bases, 10 bases remained unmatched. Sequencing was performed with immunoSEQ multiplex PCR; in TCRdb, only in-frame clones are kept and a portion is missing. Seen here are 100,000 to 150,000 clones, 90% observed once, and the top ten hold around 2.3%. Sequencing was performed on blood. V gene TRBV5-1 combines with J gene TRBJ1-4; 11 bases map to TRBD1. This TCR was recovered from a man aged 40-49 years in good health. Here the CDR3 reads CASSSPLGQGGATNEKLFF. CDR3 coding DNA: TGCGCCAGCAGCTCCCCCCTGGGACAGGGGGGAGCAACTAATGAAAAACTGTTTTTT.